This TCR beta chain was obtained from a study of blood T cell repertoires in COVID-19. The data were produced by immunoSEQ multiplex PCR, yet TCRdb's version contains in-frame clones alone and is incomplete. This sample has roughly 250,000 clones, with 75% to 90% found just once. Germline CDR1 WNHNN, CDR2 SYGVQD (reference sequence). With 3 bases removed from V and 7 bases from J, the gap between germline ends came to 11 bases. The CDR3 consists of 13 residues. Cohorts were based on clinical histories the participants reported. This chain connects TRBV10-1 to TRBJ2-3, with D possibly matching TRBD2 (6 bases). The receptor's source is a woman under 40 who had recovered from COVID-19. Sequencing was done on a sample of PBMCs or T cells enriched from blood (not recorded which). The CDR3 coding sequence is TGCGCCAGCAGTGACCCAAGCGGGTATACGCAGTATTTT. Its translation is CASSDPSGYTQYF.